The next 28 T cell receptor beta chains were all read from a single sample in a study of CD8+ T cells in alopecia areata (dated by TCRdb to the late 2010s). The protocol used for the library was the immunoSEQ multiplex PCR assay. RNA was extracted from all samples and reverse transcribed into cDNA as template for TCR sequencing. In its TCRdb copy, this immuneACCESS table keeps in-frame sequences only and misses some clones. Where compared with another copy, unresolved V genes explain less than half of these, and the others have no known cause. The sample table contains some 150,000 clones; only one count was recorded for 45% to 60% of them. Just under 20% of the sample is in the top ten clones. In light of the paper, this sample's time point label describes: baseline before oral tofacitinib. The starting material was CD8+ T cells sorted from blood, obtained at week 0. The receptors here all came from a human donor with alopecia areata.

This clone was observed a handful of times. This chain connects TRBV29-1 to TRBJ2-1; 8 bases agree with TRBD1. Trimming took 4 bases from V and 8 from J; bases not matched to a gene: 7. This CDR3 is 13 amino acids long. Germline lookup yields CDR1 SQVTM and CDR2 ANQGSEA. CDR3 bases: TGCAGCGTTGTAGGCCAGGGGGCGTATGAGCAGTTCTTC. Its protein product is CSVVGQGAYEQFF.

CDR3 residues: CSVEDPPFF. DNA for the CDR3: TGCAGCGTTGAAGATCCACCTTTCTTT. The V and J genes are TRBV29-1 and TRBJ1-1; D not certain. The CDR3 sequence is 9 residues long. Germline assignment: CDR1 SQVTM and CDR2 ANQGSEA. Trimming cost V 0 bases and J 12 bases, with 5 bases left between them.

The genes are TRBV9 and TRBJ2-7; D is possibly TRBD1 or TRBD2 (5 bases each). The CDR3 has 15 residues. V lost 0 bases and J 3 bases, leaving 13 bases between the germline ends. CDR1 SGDLS and CDR2 YYNGEE come from the germline V gene. The CDR3 region is CASSVGDASFYEQYF. The CDR3 nucleotides are TGTGCCAGCAGCGTAGGGGACGCGAGCTTCTACGAGCAGTACTTC. Full variable domain (remainder filled in from reference TRBV9 and TRBJ2-7): DSGVTQTPKHLITATGQRVTLRCSPRSGDLSVYWYQQSLDQGLQFLIQYYNGEERAKGNILERFSAQQFPDLHSELNLSSLELGDSALYFCASSVGDASFYEQYFGPGTRLTVT.

For this clone: Other DNA sequences in the same sample also yield this CDR3. V usage is TRBV5-6 and J usage is TRBJ1-1; 7 positions agree with TRBD1. Germline V lookup: CDR1 SGHDT, CDR2 YYEEEE. V lost 4 bases and J lost 3; bases outside the gene matches: 3. The CDR3 is made up of 13 amino acids. The CDR3 spells CASSPTGDTEAFF. CDR3 DNA sequence: TGTGCCAGCAGCCCTACAGGGGACACTGAAGCTTTCTTT. Drawing the rest from reference TRBV5-6 and TRBJ1-1, the complete variable domain is DAGVTQSPTHLIKTRGQQVTLRCSPKSGHDTVSWYQQALGQGPQFIFQYYEEEERQRGNFPDRFSGHQFPNYSSELNVNALLLGDSALYLCASSPTGDTEAFFGQGTRLTVV.

On this clone itself: Other nucleotide sequences from this sample produce the same CDR3. This chain connects TRBV30 to TRBJ2-7; TRBD1 or TRBD2 may be the D gene (5 bases each). V was pared by 0 bases and J by 4 bases, with 13 bases between. The V gene's germline CDR1 is GTSNPN and CDR2 SVGIG (reference sequence). This CDR3 contains 14 residues. CDR3 sequence (DNA): TGTGCCTGGAGTGTAGGGGCAGGGAGTTACGAGCAGTACTTC. As protein: CAWSVGAGSYEQYF.

The rearrangement joins TRBV7-8 to TRBJ2-3, with D perhaps being TRBD1 or TRBD2 (6 bases each). This CDR3 is built from 15 residues. Looked up from germline, CDR1 is SGHVS and CDR2 is FQNEAQ. V lost 4 bases to trimming and J lost 2 bases, with 13 bases between them. CDR3 amino acids: CASSSKGGTTDTQYF. The CDR3 nucleotides are TGTGCCAGCAGCTCAAAAGGGGGGACCACAGATACGCAGTATTTT.

V usage is TRBV9 and J usage is TRBJ2-1; TRBD2 aligns across 8 bases. CDR3 length equals 16 residues. Germline loops: CDR1 SGDLS, CDR2 YYNGEE. Germline trimming cut 0 bases from V and 9 bases from J; bases unmatched to any gene: 11. The CDR3 DNA reads TGTGCCAGCAGCGTAGACCCCGGGGGGGTAGGAACTGAGCAGTTCTTC. Encoded protein: CASSVDPGGVGTEQFF.

This chain uses TRBV5-5 with TRBJ2-5, with unresolved D. The J call may not be correct, given that the DNA end is closer to TRBJ2-7. This CDR3 is 15 amino acids long. Germline V lookup: CDR1 SGHKS, CDR2 YYEKEE (reference sequence). The CDR3 DNA sequence: TGTGCCAGCAGCTTGCCGGCCCTCAGTGGGTACGAGCAGTACTTC. It encodes CASSLPALSGYEQYF.

This clone was counted only a few times. V is TRBV7-2 and J is TRBJ1-1, with TRBD1 as a possible D gene (6 bases). The CDR3 consists of 13 residues. V shed 3 bases and J shed 5 bases, with 10 bases lying between them. CDR1 is SGHTA, CDR2 FQGNSA, per germline. This chain's CDR3 is CASSFWGRTEAFF. In DNA, the CDR3 is TGTGCCAGCAGCTTTTGGGGGCGAACTGAAGCTTTCTTT.

In this sample, this clone turned up a few times. The junction and the germline gene differ at one end; a read error may be behind it. The V and J genes are TRBV4-3 and TRBJ1-4; D perhaps matches TRBD1 (6 bases). CDR3 length equals 15 residues. Germline V lookup: CDR1 LGHNA, CDR2 YSLEER. Here the CDR3 reads CASSQDRTGNAKLFF. The DNA of the CDR3 is TGCGCCAGCAGCCAAGATCGCACAGGGAATGCAAAACTGTTTTTT.

The V gene is TRBV4-3, the J gene TRBJ2-3; TRBD2 aligns across 8 bases. The germline CDR1 and CDR2 sequences are LGHNA and YSLEER. CDR3 length equals 16 residues. Germline trimming cut 0 bases from V and 8 bases from J; bases unmatched to any gene: 10. CDR3 nucleotides: TGCGCCAGCAGCCAAGAACGGGCTAGCGGGCCCGGTACGCAGTATTTT. Its translation: CASSQERASGPGTQYF.

The V and J genes are TRBV5-1 and TRBJ1-2; tentative D call: TRBD1 (5 bases). The ends were cut back, 0 bases at V and 9 bases at J, with 12 bases in the middle. The V gene's germline CDR1 is SGHRS and CDR2 YFSETQ. The CDR3 sequence is 13 residues long. The CDR3 nucleotides are TGCGCCAGCAGCTTGGACATTCCGGACAGCTACACCTTC. Translated: CASSLDIPDSYTF. Complete variable domain (other parts from reference TRBV5-1 and TRBJ1-2): KAGVTQTPRYLIKTRGQQVTLSCSPISGHRSVSWYQQTPGQGLQFLFEYFSETQRNKGNFPGRFSGRQFSNSRSEMNVSTLELGDSALYLCASSLDIPDSYTFGSGTRLTVV.

V usage is TRBV29-1 and J usage is TRBJ1-2; no clear D. The V end lost 1 base, the J end lost 0 bases, and 9 bases lay between the germline ends. Germline V gives CDR1 SQVTM, CDR2 ANQGSEA. The CDR3 runs to 14 residues. The CDR3 here is CSVEVPGANYGYTF. The CDR3 region has the DNA TGCAGCGTTGAAGTCCCGGGAGCTAACTATGGCTACACCTTC.

The rearrangement links TRBV9 to TRBJ1-4; 7 nucleotides align to TRBD1. The V gene's germline CDR1 is SGDLS and CDR2 YYNGEE. This CDR3 has 15 amino acids. The V gene end was trimmed by 2 bases and the J gene end by 5 bases; junction bases not matched to a gene: 6. As DNA, the CDR3 is TGTGCCAGCAGCGTGGACCCGGGACAGAATGAAAAACTGTTTTTT. This gives the protein CASSVDPGQNEKLFF.

The CDR3 DNA is TGCGCCAGCTCTGGCCACAATGAGCAGTTCTTC. Residues: CASSGHNEQFF. The V call is TRBV10-2, the J call TRBJ2-1; the D is unclear. CDR1 and CDR2 (germline): WSHSY, SAAADI. CDR3 length: 11 residues. Trimming cost V 8 bases and J 5 bases, with 7 bases left between them.

This clone was counted once. The rearrangement uses TRBV29-1 and TRBJ1-4, with D unresolved. This CDR3 contains 15 residues. Germline CDR1 reads SQVTM; CDR2 reads ANQGSEA. V lost 3 bases and J 3 bases, leaving 14 bases between the germline ends. The CDR3: CSVESLTDPNEKLFF. The CDR3 DNA is TGCAGCGTTGAGAGCCTTACTGACCCTAATGAAAAACTGTTTTTT.

This clone appeared a few times. The CDR3 DNA reads as TGTGCCAGCAGCTTTCGTTACAGGGAGAACACCGGGGAGCTGTTTTTT. It yields the protein CASSFRYRENTGELFF. The chain uses TRBV11-3 and TRBJ2-2, with D tentatively TRBD1 (6 bases). V was shortened by 3 bases and J by 1 base, with 12 bases between the two germline ends. Looked up from germline, CDR1 is SGHNT and CDR2 is YENEEA. The CDR3 runs to 16 residues.

The chain employs TRBV7-9 and TRBJ2-7; 8 bases line up with TRBD1. Trimming removed 6 bases from V and 0 bases from J; junction bases left unmatched: 4. The CDR3 spans 14 residues. CDR1 is SEHNR and CDR2 is FQNEAQ in the germline V gene (reference sequence). The CDR3 protein is CASSIQGVSYEQYF. As DNA, the CDR3 is TGTGCCAGCAGTATACAGGGGGTCTCCTACGAGCAGTACTTC. The full variable domain, with the rest looked up from reference TRBV7-9 and TRBJ2-7, is DTGVSQNPRHKITKRGQNVTFRCDPISEHNRLYWYRQTLGQGPEFLTYFQNEAQLEKSRLLSDRFSAERPKGSFSTLEIQRTEQGDSAMYLCASSIQGVSYEQYFGPGTRLTVT.

This CDR3 is CAWSPTGAGANVLTF. The DNA of the CDR3 is TGTGCCTGGAGCCCTACAGGGGCAGGGGCCAACGTCCTGACTTTC. This chain uses TRBV30 with TRBJ2-6; TRBD1 matches at 7 bases. The germline V gene has CDR1 GTSNPN and CDR2 SVGIG (reference sequence). V lost 3 bases and J lost 4; bases outside the gene matches: 6. This CDR3 has 15 amino acids. Complete variable domain (other parts from reference TRBV30 and TRBJ2-6): SQTIHQWPATLVQPVGSPLSLECTVEGTSNPNLYWYRQAAGRGLQLLFYSVGIGQISSEVPQNLSASRPQDRQFILSSKKLLLSDSGFYLCAWSPTGAGANVLTFGAGSRLTVL.

This rearrangement joins TRBV10-3 to TRBJ2-5, with TRBD2 matching 12 bases. CDR1 and CDR2 (germline): ENHRY, SYGVKD. The CDR3 runs to 17 residues. The ends lost 2 bases at V and 4 bases at J; junction bases unmatched: 8. This chain's CDR3 is CAISEPGLAGPGETQYF. The DNA for the CDR3 is TGTGCCATCAGTGAGCCGGGACTAGCGGGCCCAGGAGAGACCCAGTACTTC.

The table lists this clone with a few counts. The chain carries TRBV29-1 and TRBJ2-7; the D is unclear. V was pared by 8 bases and J by 4 bases, with 6 bases between. CDR1 and CDR2 from the germline V gene are SQVTM and ANQGSEA. This CDR3 has 9 residues. The CDR3 protein is CSIPYEQYF. The CDR3 DNA follows: TGCAGCATCCCTTACGAGCAGTACTTC.

The chain uses TRBV7-9 and TRBJ2-6, with a weak D call TRBD1 (5 bases). The V and J ends lost 5 bases and 4 bases respectively, with 15 bases between them. The CDR3 spans 16 residues. Per germline, CDR1 SEHNR and CDR2 FQNEAQ (reference sequence). This CDR3 is CASSTYRIRGANVLTF. The CDR3 bases are TGTGCCAGCAGCACTTACAGGATACGCGGGGCCAACGTCCTGACTTTC.

The chain carries TRBV19 and TRBJ1-5; D not resolved. Germline V CDR1 and CDR2: LNHDA, SQIVND (reference sequence). Trimming left V 3 bases short and J 2 bases short, with 17 bases between. CDR3 length: 17 amino acids. The CDR3 region is CASSISAEGLGNQPQHF. CDR3 sequence (DNA): TGTGCCAGTAGTATTTCTGCGGAGGGCTTAGGCAATCAGCCCCAGCATTTT.

This clone was counted a few times. The chain links TRBV29-1 to TRBJ1-4; no reliable D call. CDR1 is SQVTM, CDR2 ANQGSEA, per germline. CDR3 length equals 14 residues. The ends were cut back, 0 bases at V and 7 bases at J, with 12 bases in the middle. CDR3 region: CSVEEAGGGEKLFF. CDR3 coding DNA: TGCAGCGTTGAAGAGGCAGGCGGTGGTGAAAAACTGTTTTTT.

This clone appeared a few times. The sample contains more than one DNA sequence encoding this CDR3. This CDR3 is CASSLSYEQYF. The CDR3, as DNA: TGTGCCAGCAGCCTCTCCTACGAGCAGTACTTC. This chain connects TRBV7-9 to TRBJ2-7; D not certain. The CDR3 extends over 11 amino acids. V was pared by 5 bases and J by 0 bases, with 2 bases between. Germline V gives CDR1 SEHNR, CDR2 FQNEAQ (reference sequence).

This chain joins TRBV10-3 and TRBJ1-1; D call uncertain. The CDR3 consists of 15 residues. The germline V gene has CDR1 ENHRY and CDR2 SYGVKD. Trimming took 1 base from V and 1 from J, leaving 10 bases between them. Written as DNA, the CDR3 is TGTGCCATCAGTGAGTTGTCAGGCACGAACACTGAAGCTTTCTTT. Translating it yields CAISELSGTNTEAFF.

This clone has just a few counts. The chain links TRBV6-6 to TRBJ2-7, with a tentative D call TRBD2 (5 bases). Germline CDR1 MNHNY, CDR2 SVGAGI (reference sequence). Trimming took off 5 bases at V and 4 bases at J, with 9 bases between the two ends. The CDR3 runs 12 residues. The CDR3 region is CASSLGEYEQYF. CDR3 in DNA: TGTGCCAGCAGTCTGGGAGAGTACGAGCAGTACTTC.

The V and J genes are TRBV7-8 and TRBJ2-7, with TRBD2 identical over 9 bases. Germline V CDR1 and CDR2: SGHVS, FQNEAQ. The CDR3 sequence is 15 residues long. The V and J ends lost 5 bases and 0 bases, in that order; junction bases with no gene match: 5. The CDR3 DNA is TGTGCCAGCAGCCAACTAGCGGGCACCTCCTACGAGCAGTACTTC. Protein product: CASSQLAGTSYEQYF.